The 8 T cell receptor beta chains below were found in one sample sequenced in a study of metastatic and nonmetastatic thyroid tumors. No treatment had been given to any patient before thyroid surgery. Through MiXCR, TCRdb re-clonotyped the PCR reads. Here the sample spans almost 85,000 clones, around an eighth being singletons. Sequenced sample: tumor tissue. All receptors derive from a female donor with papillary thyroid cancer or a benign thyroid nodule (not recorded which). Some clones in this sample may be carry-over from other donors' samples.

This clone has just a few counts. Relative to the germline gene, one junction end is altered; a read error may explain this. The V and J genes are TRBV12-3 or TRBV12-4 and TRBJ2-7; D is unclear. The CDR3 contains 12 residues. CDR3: CASSSISYGQYF. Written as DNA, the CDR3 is TGTGCCAGCAGTTCTATCTCCTACGGGCAGTACTTC.

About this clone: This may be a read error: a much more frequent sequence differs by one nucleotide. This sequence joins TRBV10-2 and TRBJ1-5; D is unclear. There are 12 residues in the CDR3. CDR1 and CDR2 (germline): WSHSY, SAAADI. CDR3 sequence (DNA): TGCGCCGGCAGTGACTCATATCAGCCCCAGCATTTT. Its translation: CAGSDSYQPQHF.

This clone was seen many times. CDR3 sequence (DNA): TGTGCCAGCAGCTTGAGGGGGGGAGCTTTCTTT. Protein sequence: CASSLRGGAFF. The rearrangement joins TRBV5-8 to TRBJ1-1; a weak D match, TRBD1 (6 bases). V dropped 1 base and J dropped 10 bases, with 8 bases sitting between them. The CDR3 spans 11 residues. Germline-derived CDR1 and CDR2 are SGHTS and YDEGEE.

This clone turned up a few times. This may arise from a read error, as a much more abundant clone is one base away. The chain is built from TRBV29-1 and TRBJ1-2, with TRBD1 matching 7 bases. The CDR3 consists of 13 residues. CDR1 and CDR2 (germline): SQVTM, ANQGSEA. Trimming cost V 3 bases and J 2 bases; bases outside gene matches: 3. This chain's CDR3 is CSVDGTANYGYTF. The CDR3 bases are TGCAGCGTTGACGGGACAGCCAACTATGGCTACACCTTC.

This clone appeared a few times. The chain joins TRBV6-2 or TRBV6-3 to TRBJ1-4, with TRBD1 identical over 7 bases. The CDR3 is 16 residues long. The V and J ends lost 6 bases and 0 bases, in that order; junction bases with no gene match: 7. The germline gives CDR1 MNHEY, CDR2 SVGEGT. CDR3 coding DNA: TGTGCCAGCAGCCAGACAGGGAGAACAACTAATGAAAAACTGTTTTTT. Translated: CASSQTGRTTNEKLFF.

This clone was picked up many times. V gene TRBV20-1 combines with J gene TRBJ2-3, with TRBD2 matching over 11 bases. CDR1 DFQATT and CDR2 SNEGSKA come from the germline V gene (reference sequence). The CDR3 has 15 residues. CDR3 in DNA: TGCAGCTTTCTGGCGGGACTAGCGGCTACAGATACGCAGTATTTT. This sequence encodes CSFLAGLAATDTQYF.

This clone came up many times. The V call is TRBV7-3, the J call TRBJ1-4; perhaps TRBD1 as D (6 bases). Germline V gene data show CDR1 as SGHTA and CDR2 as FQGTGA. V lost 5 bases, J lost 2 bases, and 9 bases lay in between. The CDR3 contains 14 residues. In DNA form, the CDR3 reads TGTGCCAGCAGCGCGACAGGCACTAATGAAAAACTGTTTTTT. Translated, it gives CASSATGTNEKLFF.

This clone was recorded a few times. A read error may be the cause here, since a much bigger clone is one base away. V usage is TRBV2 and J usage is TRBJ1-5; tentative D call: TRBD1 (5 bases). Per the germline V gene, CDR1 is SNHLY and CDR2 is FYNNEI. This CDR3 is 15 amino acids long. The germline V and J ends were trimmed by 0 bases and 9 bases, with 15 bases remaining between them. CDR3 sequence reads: CASSEAGVGLSPQHF. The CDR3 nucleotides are TGTGCCAGCAGTGAAGCGGGGGTGGGCTTGTCGCCCCAGCATTTT. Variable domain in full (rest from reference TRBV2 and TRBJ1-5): EPEVTQTPSHQVTQMGQEVILRCVPISNHLYFYWYRQILGQKVEFLVSFYNNEISEKSEIFDDQFSVERPDGSNFTLKIRSTKLEDSAMYFCASSEAGVGLSPQHFGDGTRLSIL.